Listed here are 22 T cell receptor beta chains from one sample, sequenced in a study of shared clonotypes between healthy human individuals. Only CD45RO-negative cells positively selected for CCR7 counted as naive CD8 cells, so terminally differentiated effector memory CD45RA+ cells were excluded. The protocol was immunoSEQ multiplex PCR, while the TCRdb copy is restricted to in-frame clones and leaves out a portion. The profile shows hundreds of thousands of clones, approximately 96% of them singletons. The sequencing sample was made of naive CD8+ T cells sorted from blood. Source of these receptors: a woman in her twenties or thirties in good health.

This chain uses TRBV9 with TRBJ2-5; 8 nucleotides line up with TRBD2. The CDR3 contains 15 residues. CDR1 and CDR2 from the germline V gene are SGDLS and YYNGEE. Trimming removed 0 bases from V and 5 bases from J; junction bases left unmatched: 6. The CDR3 coding sequence is TGTGCCAGCAGCGTAGGGACTAGCATTTGGGAGACCCAGTACTTC. Translated: CASSVGTSIWETQYF.

CDR3 DNA sequence: TGTGCCAGCAGCTTGGCCGGGGCAGGGCGGGAGACCCAGTACTTC. This codes for CASSLAGAGRETQYF. V gene TRBV5-6 combines with J gene TRBJ2-5; D tentatively reads TRBD1 or TRBD2 (5 bases each). The germline V gene has CDR1 SGHDT and CDR2 YYEEEE. The length of the CDR3 is 15 residues. V was pared by 0 bases and J by 5 bases, with 14 bases between.

V gene TRBV27 combines with J gene TRBJ1-2, with a tentative D call TRBD1 (6 bases). This CDR3 comprises 17 residues. V gave up 4 bases and J gave up 2 bases, with 20 bases separating them. Germline V CDR1 and CDR2: MNHEY, SMNVEV (reference sequence). DNA for the CDR3: TGTGCCAGCAGTTCAATCAGGGGACGCGTGGCAAACTATGGCTACACCTTC. Protein sequence: CASSSIRGRVANYGYTF.

The CDR3 sequence: CASSMGHSGGNQPQHF. The CDR3 nucleotides are TGTGCCAGCAGTATGGGACACTCCGGGGGAAATCAGCCCCAGCATTTT. This chain connects TRBV28 to TRBJ1-5; TRBD1 might be the D (6 bases). The V gene's germline CDR1 is MDHEN and CDR2 SYDVKM. CDR3 length: 16 residues. V was clipped by 5 bases and J by 4 bases, with 18 bases between them.

The V and J genes are TRBV19 and TRBJ2-3; 7 nucleotides agree with TRBD1. The CDR3 is 15 residues long. The junction had 3 bases not matched to a gene; V was cut back by 3 bases and J by 0 bases. The germline V gene encodes CDR1 LNHDA and CDR2 SQIVND (reference sequence). The CDR3 loop is CASSIGTDSTDTQYF. For the CDR3, the DNA is TGTGCCAGTAGTATCGGGACAGATAGCACAGATACGCAGTATTTT.

V is TRBV7-6 and J is TRBJ2-1; 8 bases fit TRBD2. There are 16 residues in the CDR3. The ends lost 0 bases at V and 6 bases at J; junction bases unmatched: 7. Per germline, CDR1 SGHVS and CDR2 FNYEAQ. CDR3 protein: CASSLAGFSGTNEQFF. For the CDR3, the DNA is TGTGCCAGCAGCTTAGCGGGTTTTAGCGGGACCAATGAGCAGTTCTTC.

This sequence joins TRBV19 and TRBJ2-1, with TRBD2 identical over 10 bases. The CDR3 contains 21 residues. CDR1 and CDR2 (germline): LNHDA, SQIVND (reference sequence). V gave up 1 base and J gave up 1 base; unmatched junction bases: 16. CDR3 residues: CASSIVRGLAGERGSYNEQFF. The CDR3 nucleotides are TGTGCCAGTAGTATAGTCAGAGGGCTAGCGGGAGAGAGGGGGTCCTACAATGAGCAGTTCTTC.

This chain connects TRBV27 to TRBJ1-4, with 10 bases matching TRBD1. The trim removed 6 bases at V and 6 bases at J, leaving 7 bases unmatched. This CDR3 spans 15 amino acids. From germline, CDR1 is MNHEY and CDR2 SMNVEV (reference sequence). CDR3: CASRPIGTGDEKLFF. The DNA of the CDR3 is TGTGCCAGCAGGCCAATCGGGACAGGGGATGAAAAACTGTTTTTT.

The chain carries TRBV5-4 and TRBJ2-5, with 9 bases matching TRBD2. CDR1 SGHNT and CDR2 YYREEE come from the germline V gene (reference sequence). V lost 4 bases to trimming and J lost 3 bases; unmatched junction nucleotides: 4. There are 14 residues in the CDR3. The chain's CDR3 is CASSPGTSKETQYF. In DNA form, the CDR3 reads TGTGCCAGCAGCCCCGGGACTAGCAAAGAGACCCAGTACTTC.

This clone was recorded once. The J gene is TRBJ1-2, the V gene TRBV28; no clear D. V was shortened by 3 bases and J by 4 bases, with 9 bases between the two germline ends. This CDR3 comprises 13 residues. Germline CDR1 MDHEN, CDR2 SYDVKM. CDR3 sequence (DNA): TGTGCCAGCAGTTTTGGGCTGGTCTATGGCTACACCTTC. This gives the protein CASSFGLVYGYTF.

The gene calls are TRBV7-6 and TRBJ2-3, with 12 bases aligning to TRBD2. Per germline, CDR1 SGHVS and CDR2 FNYEAQ. The CDR3 sequence is 14 residues long. The junction had 4 bases not matched to a gene; V was cut back by 9 bases and J by 3 bases. The CDR3 region is CASGLAGITDTQYF. The CDR3 DNA follows: TGTGCCAGTGGACTAGCGGGGATAACAGATACGCAGTATTTT.

The rearrangement links TRBV5-6 to TRBJ2-7; D ambiguous. Germline CDR1 is SGHDT and CDR2 is YYEEEE. The CDR3 spans 14 residues. V lost 2 bases to trimming and J lost 2 bases, with 11 bases between them. The CDR3 protein is CASSLGSDTYEQYF. For the CDR3, the DNA is TGTGCCAGCAGCTTAGGGTCCGATACCTACGAGCAGTACTTC.

The chain recombines TRBV4-1 with TRBJ2-7; D gene unclear. Per germline, CDR1 MGHRA and CDR2 YSYEKL. This CDR3 has 13 amino acids. V was clipped by 2 bases and J by 5 bases, with 10 bases between them. CDR3 sequence: CASSQIDANEQYF. The CDR3 DNA is TGCGCCAGCAGCCAAATTGACGCCAACGAGCAGTACTTC.

This clone was seen a handful of times. In DNA form, the CDR3 reads TGCGCCAGCAGCCAGCAGGGTCGTGAAGCTTTCTTT. Its translation is CASSQQGREAFF. The chain is built from TRBV4-1 and TRBJ1-1; a possible D gene is TRBD1 (5 bases). The CDR3 contains 12 residues. Germline V gene data show CDR1 as MGHRA and CDR2 as YSYEKL. Between the trimmed V and J ends, which lost 3 bases and 7 bases, there was a span of 9 bases.

The chain employs TRBV6-5 and TRBJ2-1; the match to TRBD2 covers 8 bases. From germline, CDR1 is MNHEY and CDR2 SVGAGI. The trim removed 5 bases at V and 5 bases at J, leaving 8 bases unmatched. The CDR3 runs to 15 residues. CDR3 nucleotides: TGTGCCAGCAGTCCAGTAGCGGGAAACGACAATGAGCAGTTCTTC. Translation: CASSPVAGNDNEQFF.

The chain uses TRBV2 and TRBJ2-6; 9 bases map to TRBD1. The length of the CDR3 is 19 residues. With 2 bases clipped from V and 3 bases from J, the junction kept 11 bases outside the gene matches. The V gene's germline CDR1 is SNHLY and CDR2 FYNNEI. The CDR3: CASSELLGQGAGGANVLTF. The CDR3 DNA reads TGTGCCAGCAGTGAATTGTTGGGACAGGGCGCGGGTGGGGCCAACGTCCTGACTTTC.

This chain links TRBV6-1 with TRBJ1-5; 7 bases map to TRBD1. V lost 8 bases and J lost 2; bases outside the gene matches: 6. CDR3 length equals 14 residues. Germline loops: CDR1 MNHNS, CDR2 SASEGT. CDR3 DNA sequence: TGTGCCAGCGACAGGGCCTGGGGCAATCAGCCCCAGCATTTT. This codes for CASDRAWGNQPQHF.

This sequence joins TRBV27 and TRBJ2-6; D remains ambiguous. V was clipped by 3 bases and J by 0 bases, with 9 bases between them. This CDR3 spans 16 amino acids. Looked up from germline, CDR1 is MNHEY and CDR2 is SMNVEV (reference sequence). The CDR3 region is CASSFPDSSGANVLTF. The CDR3, as DNA: TGTGCCAGCAGTTTTCCAGATAGCTCTGGGGCCAACGTCCTGACTTTC.

The rearrangement links TRBV15 to TRBJ2-7; TRBD2 might be the D (5 bases). Germline V gene lookup returns CDR1 LNHNV and CDR2 YYDKDF (reference sequence). Deletions cut 1 base from V and 6 bases from J, with 10 bases between. The CDR3 has 13 amino acids. The CDR3 here is CATSRGGFGEQYF. The CDR3 DNA reads TGTGCCACCAGCAGAGGAGGGTTCGGCGAGCAGTACTTC.

The rearrangement links TRBV27 to TRBJ1-2, with TRBD1 identical over 10 bases. Germline CDR1 and CDR2: MNHEY and SMNVEV (reference sequence). The V segment lost 4 bases and the J segment 6 bases; nucleotides outside the gene matches: 8. The CDR3 covers 15 residues. The CDR3 region is CASSSRQGAGNGYTF. The DNA of the CDR3 is TGTGCCAGCAGTTCACGACAGGGGGCAGGCAATGGCTACACCTTC.

A remark on this clone: The identical CDR3 is also encoded by other nucleotide sequences in the sample. The chain combines TRBV4-1 with TRBJ2-5; D is unresolved. Looked up from germline, CDR1 is MGHRA and CDR2 is YSYEKL. The ends were cut back, 1 base at V and 2 bases at J, with 5 bases in the middle. The CDR3 is 13 amino acids. The CDR3 is CASSQVLQETQYF. CDR3 sequence (DNA): TGCGCCAGCAGCCAAGTTCTTCAAGAGACCCAGTACTTC.

This sequence joins TRBV5-4 and TRBJ2-1, with D uncertain. Germline CDR1 reads SGHNT; CDR2 reads YYREEE (reference sequence). V dropped 4 bases and J dropped 4 bases, with 9 bases sitting between them. This CDR3 region has 13 residues. In DNA, the CDR3 is TGTGCCAGCAGCCGCGACGGTTACAATGAGCAGTTCTTC. As protein: CASSRDGYNEQFF.